This T cell receptor (beta chain) was identified in a study of radiation and T cells in renal cell carcinoma. A remark on this clone: Its target is not known.

Germline V CDR1 and CDR2: SGDLS, YYNGEE. This CDR3 has 14 residues. Trimming took off 0 bases at V and 3 bases at J, with 7 bases between the two ends. TCRdb keeps only in-frame clones here, not all; method: immunoSEQ multiplex PCR. Counted here are roughly 130,000 clones, around nine tenths occurring once; the ten biggest clones make up 5% to 6.5%. As for time point: blood 2 weeks post-SBRT. The treatment was: 15 Gy SBRT to primary tumor, nephrectomy 4 weeks later. Radiation-treated patients gave blood at baseline, week 2 and week 4. General study points: Top tumor clonotypes rose in blood 2 weeks post-radiation, then contracted.

This material consisted of blood, taken from a patient whose treatment included radiotherapy and nephrectomy. The source is a woman between 65 and 79 years old with renal cell carcinoma. The V call is TRBV9, the J call TRBJ1-5; D unclear. CDR3 amino acids: CASSVGQLNQPQHF. For the CDR3, the DNA is TGTGCCAGCAGCGTAGGCCAGCTCAATCAGCCCCAGCATTTT.